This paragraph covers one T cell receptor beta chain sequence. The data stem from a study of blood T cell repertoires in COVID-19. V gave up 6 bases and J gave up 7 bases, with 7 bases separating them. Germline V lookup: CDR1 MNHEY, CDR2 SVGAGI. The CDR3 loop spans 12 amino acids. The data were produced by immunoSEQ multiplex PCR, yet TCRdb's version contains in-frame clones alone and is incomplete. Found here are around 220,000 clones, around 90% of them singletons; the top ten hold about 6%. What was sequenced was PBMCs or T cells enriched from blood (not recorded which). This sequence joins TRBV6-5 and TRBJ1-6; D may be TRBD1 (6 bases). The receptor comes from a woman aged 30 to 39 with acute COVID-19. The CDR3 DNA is TGTGCCAGCAGCGGACAGAATTCACCCCTCCACTTT. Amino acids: CASSGQNSPLHF.